These 2 T cell receptor beta chains originate from one sample sequenced in a study of post-analysis software for immune sequencing data. Study-level findings and limits: Five TRBV segments, including TRBV5-6, TRBV5-1 and TRBV20-1, were more frequent in patients than controls.

TCR beta cDNA libraries had unique molecular identifiers. From the PCR reads, TCRdb called clonotypes with MiXCR, one entry per CDR3 protein. In the table there are about 430,000 distinct CDR3 sequences, less than 40% of which are singletons. These receptors' targets are unknown. Sequencing was performed on blood. Receptors originate from a girl aged 2-10 years with multiple sclerosis.

There are a few counts of this clonotype. The chain carries TRBV10-1 and TRBJ2-7, with TRBD1 matching 7 bases. CDR1 WNHNN and CDR2 SYGVQD come from the germline V gene (reference sequence). Losses at the gene ends were 3 bases for V and 3 bases for J; bases not matched to a gene: 5. The CDR3 sequence is 14 residues long. CDR3 protein: CASSDGTAIYEQYF. The CDR3 nucleotides read TGCGCCAGCAGTGATGGGACAGCAATCTACGAGCAGTACTTC.

In its sample, this clonotype was seen a few times. V usage is TRBV7-3 and J usage is TRBJ2-3; TRBD1 matches at 7 bases. The CDR3 sequence is 15 residues long. V dropped 2 bases and J dropped 1; count of bases not matched to a gene: 3. The V gene's germline CDR1 is SGHTA and CDR2 FQGTGA. The CDR3 sequence is CASSLLGQRTDTQYF. CDR3 nucleotides: TGTGCCAGCAGCTTATTGGGACAGCGCACAGATACGCAGTATTTT.